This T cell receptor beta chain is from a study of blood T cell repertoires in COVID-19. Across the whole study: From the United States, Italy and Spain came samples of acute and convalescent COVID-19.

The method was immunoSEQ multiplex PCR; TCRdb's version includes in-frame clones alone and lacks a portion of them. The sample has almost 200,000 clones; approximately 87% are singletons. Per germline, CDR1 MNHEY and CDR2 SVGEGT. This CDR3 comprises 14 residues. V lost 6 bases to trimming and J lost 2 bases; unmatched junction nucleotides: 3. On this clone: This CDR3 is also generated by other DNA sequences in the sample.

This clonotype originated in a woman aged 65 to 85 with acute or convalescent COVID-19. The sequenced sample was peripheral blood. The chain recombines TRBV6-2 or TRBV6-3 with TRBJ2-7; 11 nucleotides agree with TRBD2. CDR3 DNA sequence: TGTGCCAGCAGCCGACTAGCGGGGACCTACGAGCAGTACTTC. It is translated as CASSRLAGTYEQYF.